This entry is about one TCR beta chain. The data derive from a study of blood T cell repertoires in COVID-19. Whole-study context: Italy, Spain and the United States were the sources of the convalescent and acute COVID-19 samples.

The CDR3 spans 15 residues. In germline, CDR1 is SGHDN, CDR2 FVKESK. Trimming took 0 bases from V and 5 from J, leaving 13 bases between them. As handled by the study authors: The authors estimated nucleated cell counts from reference gene primer amplification. Clones were read by immunoSEQ multiplex PCR, and TCRdb kept only the in-frame ones, dropping some. V and J calls plus clone size are reproduced from that table; the DNA served to infer D and trimming. Here the sample spans 400,000 to 450,000 clones, roughly 91% being singletons. This sequence originates from a man aged 18 to 30 who had recovered from COVID-19. The chain is built from TRBV14 and TRBJ2-5, with a tentative D call TRBD1 (5 bases). The material sequenced was PBMCs or T cells enriched from blood (not recorded which). The CDR3 sequence: CASSQEGRAPETQYF. The CDR3 DNA is TGTGCCAGCAGCCAAGAGGGCAGGGCCCCGGAGACCCAGTACTTC.